One and the same sample provided the 18 T cell receptor beta chains below, sequenced in a study of blood T cell repertoires in COVID-19. This table comes from immunoSEQ multiplex PCR, and its TCRdb copy is limited to in-frame clones, with some not included. Of some 370,000 clones in the sample, roughly 86% were seen once. Source material: peripheral blood. The receptors were sampled from a woman in her twenties or thirties with COVID-19, enrolled during active disease.

Of note for this clone: This same CDR3 is encoded by further DNA sequences in the sample. The CDR3 is CASSLGGSYNEQFF. DNA of the CDR3: TGTGCCAGCAGTTTGGGCGGGAGTTACAATGAGCAGTTCTTC. The chain employs TRBV27 and TRBJ2-1; 7 bases align to TRBD2. Germline CDR1 is MNHEY and CDR2 is SMNVEV (reference sequence). This CDR3 is 14 amino acids long. The V gene end was trimmed by 3 bases and the J gene end by 4 bases; junction bases not matched to a gene: 3.

The chain joins TRBV6-5 to TRBJ1-1; no clear D. CDR1 and CDR2 from the germline V gene are MNHEY and SVGAGI. The germline V and J ends were trimmed by 0 bases and 2 bases, with 10 bases remaining between them. CDR3 size: 15 residues. The CDR3 region has the DNA TGTGCCAGCAGTTACTCGAACAGCCTTAACACTGAAGCTTTCTTT. It yields the protein CASSYSNSLNTEAFF.

This clone was counted once. The chain combines TRBV2 with TRBJ2-5, with 8 positions matching TRBD2. The CDR3 spans 13 residues. The ends lost 5 bases at V and 5 bases at J; junction bases unmatched: 4. The germline V gene has CDR1 SNHLY and CDR2 FYNNEI. In DNA form, the CDR3 reads TGTGCCAGCAGTCGGGAGGGCCGCGAGACCCAGTACTTC. Protein sequence: CASSREGRETQYF.

The chain recombines TRBV7-3 with TRBJ1-2; D is uncertain. V lost 5 bases and J 4 bases, leaving 11 bases between the germline ends. The CDR3 covers 13 residues. The germline CDR1 and CDR2 sequences are SGHTA and FQGTGA. The CDR3 reads CASSPPGSYGYTF. The CDR3 DNA is TGTGCCAGCAGCCCCCCCGGGTCCTATGGCTACACCTTC.

The chain recombines TRBV11-2 with TRBJ1-1; 7 bases map to TRBD1. Looked up from germline, CDR1 is SGHAT and CDR2 is FQNNGV. The CDR3 is made up of 14 amino acids. V shed 5 bases and J 7 bases; nucleotides not matched to a gene: 10. This chain's CDR3 is CASSELRDSDEAFF. As DNA, the CDR3 is TGTGCCAGCAGCGAACTCCGGGACAGCGATGAAGCTTTCTTT.

This clone was seen just once. The chain recombines TRBV10-3 with TRBJ1-4, with D possibly being TRBD1 (5 bases). Trimming took 1 base from V and 5 from J, leaving 8 bases between them. The CDR3 runs 14 residues. CDR1 ENHRY and CDR2 SYGVKD come from the germline V gene. For the CDR3, the DNA is TGTGCCATCAGTGAGTATGGACAAAATGAAAAACTGTTTTTT. It yields the protein CAISEYGQNEKLFF.

The chain couples TRBV2 to TRBJ2-5; 8 nucleotides align to TRBD2. This CDR3 region has 15 residues. Germline values: CDR1 SNHLY, CDR2 FYNNEI. V shed 2 bases, J shed 0 bases, and the junction held 2 bases outside the gene matches. The CDR3, as DNA: TGTGCCAGCAGTGAAACGGGAGGGCACCAAGAGACCCAGTACTTC. This sequence encodes CASSETGGHQETQYF.

This chain joins TRBV4-1 and TRBJ2-4; D gene ambiguous. CDR1 is MGHRA, CDR2 YSYEKL, per germline. Trimming left V 1 base short and J 0 bases short, with 10 bases between. The CDR3 contains 16 residues. This chain's CDR3 is CASSQVPRLAKNIQYF. CDR3 sequence (DNA): TGCGCCAGCAGCCAAGTTCCAAGACTAGCCAAAAACATTCAGTACTTC.

This chain joins TRBV29-1 and TRBJ1-2; tentative D call: TRBD1 (5 bases). Trimming cost V 3 bases and J 4 bases, with 12 bases left between them. Germline lookup yields CDR1 SQVTM and CDR2 ANQGSEA. The CDR3 runs to 13 residues. The CDR3 protein is CSVERDLLYGYTF. In DNA, the CDR3 is TGCAGCGTTGAGCGGGACCTACTCTATGGCTACACCTTC.

The chain carries TRBV7-2 and TRBJ2-7; 10 nucleotides agree with TRBD2. Germline-derived CDR1 and CDR2 are SGHTA and FQGNSA. After removal of 5 bases from V and 7 bases from J, the junction contained 8 bases not matched to a gene. This CDR3 contains 14 residues. The CDR3 loop reads CASSPSGSKGEQYF. The CDR3 nucleotides read TGTGCCAGCAGCCCTAGCGGGAGTAAAGGGGAGCAGTACTTC.

The chain has TRBV28 and TRBJ2-3; perhaps TRBD2 as D (6 bases). CDR3 length: 14 residues. V was shortened by 2 bases and J by 6 bases, with 12 bases between the two germline ends. In germline, CDR1 is MDHEN, CDR2 SYDVKM. The CDR3 spells CASSLGGIEDTQYF. The CDR3 DNA reads TGTGCCAGCAGTTTAGGCGGGATAGAGGATACGCAGTATTTT.

The gene calls are TRBV7-2 and TRBJ2-7, with 8 bases identical to TRBD2. Germline-derived CDR1 and CDR2 are SGHTA and FQGNSA. This CDR3 is 13 amino acids long. Losses at the gene ends were 5 bases for V and 12 bases for J; bases not matched to a gene: 12. The CDR3: CASSPSFGLAPYF. Here the CDR3 DNA reads TGTGCCAGCAGCCCCTCGTTTGGACTAGCTCCGTACTTC.

This clone was recorded a few times. The rearrangement links TRBV2 to TRBJ1-5; D gene ambiguous. The ends were cut back, 8 bases at V and 6 bases at J, with 20 bases in the middle. The length of the CDR3 is 15 residues. The V gene's germline CDR1 is SNHLY and CDR2 FYNNEI. The CDR3 DNA reads as TGTGCCAGCCGAGAGGGAGAGGGCGGATTTCAGCCCCAGCATTTT. Its protein product is CASREGEGGFQPQHF. Combining the CDR3 with reference TRBV2 and TRBJ1-5 gives the whole variable domain EPEVTQTPSHQVTQMGQEVILRCVPISNHLYFYWYRQILGQKVEFLVSFYNNEISEKSEIFDDQFSVERPDGSNFTLKIRSTKLEDSAMYFCASREGEGGFQPQHFGDGTRLSIL.

This clone was found a few times. V gene TRBV19 combines with J gene TRBJ2-1; 8 bases map to TRBD2. The CDR3 has 15 residues. The V and J ends lost 7 bases and 9 bases, in that order; junction bases with no gene match: 14. CDR1 is LNHDA, CDR2 SQIVND, per germline (reference sequence). The CDR3 loop reads CASTVPGTRIFEQFF. In DNA form, the CDR3 reads TGTGCCAGTACGGTCCCGGGGACTAGGATTTTTGAGCAGTTCTTC.

The chain links TRBV4-2 to TRBJ1-1; D is perhaps TRBD1 (5 bases). V was trimmed by 1 base and J by 11 bases, leaving 23 bases between them. Germline V lookup: CDR1 LGHNA, CDR2 YNFKEQ. The CDR3 is made up of 16 amino acids. Written as DNA, the CDR3 is TGTGCCAGCAGCCAAGGGACCGGGACTAGCGGGTGGTGGGCTTTCTTT. Translation: CASSQGTGTSGWWAFF.

The V and J genes are TRBV4-2 and TRBJ2-2, with 11 bases matching TRBD2. V shed 4 bases and J 2 bases; nucleotides not matched to a gene: 3. CDR3 length: 16 residues. Germline V gives CDR1 LGHNA, CDR2 YNFKEQ. Here the CDR3 reads CASSPGLADNTGELFF. The CDR3 DNA is TGTGCCAGCAGCCCGGGACTAGCGGATAACACCGGGGAGCTGTTTTTT.

CDR3 DNA sequence: TGTGCCAGCAGTAAGACAGGAACGGCACCCCTCCACTTT. This gives the protein CASSKTGTAPLHF. The V call is TRBV6-5, the J call TRBJ1-6; D might be TRBD1 (6 bases). The CDR3 runs to 13 residues. Germline CDR1 is MNHEY and CDR2 is SVGAGI. The V end lost 5 bases, the J end lost 11 bases, and 13 bases lay between the germline ends.

This clone was counted once. V gene TRBV28 combines with J gene TRBJ2-2; 7 bases line up with TRBD1. Germline CDR1 is MDHEN and CDR2 is SYDVKM. CDR3 size: 16 residues. The junction had 10 bases not matched to a gene; V was cut back by 5 bases and J by 4 bases. This CDR3 reads CASSATGTEATGELFF. The DNA of the CDR3 is TGTGCCAGCAGTGCTACCGGGACAGAGGCCACCGGGGAGCTGTTTTTT.